What follows describes a single T cell receptor (beta chain). Authors' processing steps: Amplification with reference gene primers provided the estimates of nucleated cell counts. Some clones are missing from TCRdb's copy, which holds only in-frame ones; the method was immunoSEQ multiplex PCR. That table is the source of V, J and clone size, and D and trimming were worked out from the DNA. The repertoire has 90,000 to 100,000 clones, about 81% of them found once; the top ten carry 15% to 20%. This sample stems from a study of blood T cell repertoires in COVID-19. What was sequenced was peripheral blood. The sequence derives from a man older than 75 with acute or convalescent COVID-19.

The CDR3 region is CASSPKRDRLGTGELFF. As DNA, the CDR3 is TGTGCCAGCAGCCCCAAGAGGGACCGACTAGGTACCGGGGAGCTGTTTTTT. The rearrangement uses TRBV9 and TRBJ2-2; a possible D gene is TRBD2 (6 bases). Trimming shortened V by 4 bases and J by 5 bases, and 21 bases separated the two germline ends. From germline, CDR1 is SGDLS and CDR2 YYNGEE. This CDR3 is built from 17 residues.